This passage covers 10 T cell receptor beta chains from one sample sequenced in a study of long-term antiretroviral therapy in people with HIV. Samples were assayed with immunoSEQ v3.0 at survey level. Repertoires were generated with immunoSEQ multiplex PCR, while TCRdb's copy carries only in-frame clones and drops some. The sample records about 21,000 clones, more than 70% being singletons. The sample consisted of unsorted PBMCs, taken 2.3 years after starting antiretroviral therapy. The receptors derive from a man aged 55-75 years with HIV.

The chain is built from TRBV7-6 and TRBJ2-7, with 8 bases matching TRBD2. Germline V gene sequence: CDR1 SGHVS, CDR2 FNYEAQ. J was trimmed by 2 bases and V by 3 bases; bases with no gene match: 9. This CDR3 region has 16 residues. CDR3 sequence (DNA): TGTGCCAGCAGCTTGGGCGGGGGGTCTCCCGCCTACGAGCAGTACTTC. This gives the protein CASSLGGGSPAYEQYF.

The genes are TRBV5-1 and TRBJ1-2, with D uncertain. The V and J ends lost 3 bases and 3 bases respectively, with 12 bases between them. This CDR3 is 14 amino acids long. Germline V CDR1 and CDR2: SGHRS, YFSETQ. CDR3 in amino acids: CASSSTDGDYGYTF. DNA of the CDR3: TGCGCCAGCAGCTCTACGGATGGGGACTATGGCTACACCTTC.

In DNA, the CDR3 is TGCAGCGCCGAAGGGTCCGATGAAAAACTGTTTTTT. It translates to CSAEGSDEKLFF. The chain employs TRBV29-1 and TRBJ1-4; D not resolved. From germline, CDR1 is SQVTM and CDR2 ANQGSEA. The CDR3 is 12 residues long. Trimming pared 7 bases from V and 6 bases from J, leaving 12 bases between.

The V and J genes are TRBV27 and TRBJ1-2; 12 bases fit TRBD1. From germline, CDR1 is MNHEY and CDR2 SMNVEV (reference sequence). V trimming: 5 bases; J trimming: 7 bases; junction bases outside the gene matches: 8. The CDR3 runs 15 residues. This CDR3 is CASSPGTGGFSGYTF. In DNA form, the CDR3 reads TGTGCCAGCAGTCCCGGGACAGGGGGCTTTAGTGGCTACACCTTC.

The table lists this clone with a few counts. The CDR3 here is CASSAPPTGELFF. In nucleotides, the CDR3 is TGTGCCAGCAGTGCACCCCCCACCGGGGAGCTGTTTTTT. The V and J genes are TRBV2 and TRBJ2-2; no clear D gene. The CDR3 runs to 13 residues. The germline V gene has CDR1 SNHLY and CDR2 FYNNEI. V was pared by 4 bases and J by 4 bases, with 7 bases between.

The CDR3 bases are TGTGCCAGCAGCACCTACAGTGGGGTCGGTGAAAAACTGTTTTTT. Protein product: CASSTYSGVGEKLFF. V is TRBV5-4 and J is TRBJ1-4; D gene unclear. The CDR3 consists of 15 residues. Trimming stripped 4 bases from V and 7 bases from J, with 17 bases between. CDR1 is SGHNT and CDR2 is YYREEE in the germline V gene (reference sequence).

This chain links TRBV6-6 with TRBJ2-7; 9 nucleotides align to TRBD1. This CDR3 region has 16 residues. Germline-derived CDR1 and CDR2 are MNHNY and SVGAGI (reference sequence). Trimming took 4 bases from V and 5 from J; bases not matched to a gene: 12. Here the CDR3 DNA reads TGTGCCAGCAGTTCCCAAACAGGGGGCCCTCGTGACGAGCAGTACTTC. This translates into CASSSQTGGPRDEQYF.

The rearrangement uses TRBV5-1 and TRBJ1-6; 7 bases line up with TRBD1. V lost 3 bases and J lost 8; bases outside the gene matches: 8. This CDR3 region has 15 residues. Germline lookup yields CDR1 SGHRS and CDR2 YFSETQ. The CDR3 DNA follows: TGCGCCAGCAGCTCGACAGGGAGAGACGATTCACCCCTCCACTTT. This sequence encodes CASSSTGRDDSPLHF.

The CDR3 reads CASRGRGRGYTF. The CDR3 nucleotides are TGTGCCAGCAGGGGGAGGGGGCGCGGCTACACCTTC. The chain uses TRBV2 and TRBJ1-2; TRBD1 agrees at 7 bases. The V gene's germline CDR1 is SNHLY and CDR2 FYNNEI. This CDR3 contains 12 residues. V trimming: 6 bases; J trimming: 8 bases; junction bases outside the gene matches: 6.

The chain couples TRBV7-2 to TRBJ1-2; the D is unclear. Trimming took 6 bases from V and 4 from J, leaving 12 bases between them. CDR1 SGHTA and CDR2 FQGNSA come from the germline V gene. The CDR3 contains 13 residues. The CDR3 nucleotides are TGTGCCAGCAGTCGACGGGAGTTCTATGGCTACACCTTC. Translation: CASSRREFYGYTF.